This paragraph covers one T cell receptor (beta chain) sequence. Antigen specificity is unknown. Assay used: immunoSEQ multiplex PCR; TCRdb lists only in-frame clones, some missing. The sample holds about 140,000 clones, approximately 90% seen once. Looked up from germline, CDR1 is ENHRY and CDR2 is SYGVKD. Trimming took off 7 bases at V and 0 bases at J, with 7 bases between the two ends. The CDR3 is made up of 13 amino acids. This entry comes from a study of T cell responses to AZD1222 COVID-19 vaccine. Notes on the study in general: Donors were largely white British and mainly female; clonal diversity was possibly underestimated. Spike-specific TCR breadth and depth both grew after two AZD1222 doses.

This clonotype was obtained from an adult in good health. J is TRBJ1-5 and V is TRBV10-3; D is ambiguous. Material: peripheral blood, obtained on day 0 of AZD1222 vaccination. The CDR3 sequence is CAIKGNSNQPQHF. CDR3 DNA: TGTGCCATCAAAGGAAATAGCAATCAGCCCCAGCATTTT.